The sequence of this T cell receptor beta chain was determined in a study of blood T cell repertoires in COVID-19. Study as a whole: Both acute and convalescent COVID-19 samples were obtained from the United States, Italy and Spain. Sample material is recorded as cDNA or gDNA derived from T cells, B-cell-depleted T cells, or PBMCs.

In Seattle, patients joined the study during active infection and were tracked longitudinally. Original processing methods: How many nucleated cells were present was estimated from reference gene primer amplification. TCRdb keeps only in-frame clones here, not all; method: immunoSEQ multiplex PCR. V, J and clone size are those of that table, while D and trimming were read from the DNA. The sample includes roughly 340,000 clones, about 90% seen only once; the top ten take about 6.3%. Germline V CDR1 and CDR2: SNHLY, FYNNEI. This CDR3 is 14 amino acids long. Between the trimmed V and J ends, which lost 7 bases and 0 bases, there was a span of 11 bases.

The chain employs TRBV2 and TRBJ2-3, with D possibly being TRBD1 (5 bases). The sample was peripheral blood. This clonotype was sampled from a woman between 45 and 65 years old with COVID-19, enrolled during active disease. Here the CDR3 reads CASNQGTSTDTQYF. In nucleotides, the CDR3 is TGTGCCAGCAACCAGGGTACTAGCACAGATACGCAGTATTTT.